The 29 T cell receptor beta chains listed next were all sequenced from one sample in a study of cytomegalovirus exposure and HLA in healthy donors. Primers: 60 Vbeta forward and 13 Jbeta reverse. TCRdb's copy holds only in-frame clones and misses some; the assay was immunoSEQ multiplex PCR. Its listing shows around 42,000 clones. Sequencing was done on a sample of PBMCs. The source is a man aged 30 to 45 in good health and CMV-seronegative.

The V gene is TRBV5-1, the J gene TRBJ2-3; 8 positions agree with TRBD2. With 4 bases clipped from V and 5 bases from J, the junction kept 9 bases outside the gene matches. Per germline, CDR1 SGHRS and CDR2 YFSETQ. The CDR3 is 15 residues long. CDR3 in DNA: TGCGCCAGCAGCACCAGCGGGAGTGAAGGAGATACGCAGTATTTT. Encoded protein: CASSTSGSEGDTQYF.

The CDR3 region is CAWSESTGIEQYF. CDR3 nucleotides: TGTGCCTGGAGTGAATCTACAGGGATCGAGCAGTACTTC. The gene calls are TRBV30 and TRBJ2-7, with D tentatively TRBD1 (6 bases). V shed 1 base and J shed 6 bases, with 13 bases lying between them. The CDR3 totals 13 residues. Per germline, CDR1 GTSNPN and CDR2 SVGIG (reference sequence).

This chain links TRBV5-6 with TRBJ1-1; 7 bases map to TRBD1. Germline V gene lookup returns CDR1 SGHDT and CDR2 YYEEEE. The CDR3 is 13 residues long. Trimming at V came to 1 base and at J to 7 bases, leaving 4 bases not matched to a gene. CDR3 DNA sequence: TGTGCCAGCAGCTTGAGACAGGGAAATGAAGCTTTCTTT. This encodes CASSLRQGNEAFF.

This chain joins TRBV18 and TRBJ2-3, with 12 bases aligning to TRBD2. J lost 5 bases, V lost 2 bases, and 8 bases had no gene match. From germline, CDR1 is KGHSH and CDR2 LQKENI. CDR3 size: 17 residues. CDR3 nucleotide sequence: TGTGCCAGCTCACCAAAAACTAGCGGGAGGATCATAGATACGCAGTATTTT. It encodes CASSPKTSGRIIDTQYF. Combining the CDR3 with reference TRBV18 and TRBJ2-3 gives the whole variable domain NAGVMQNPRHLVRRRGQEARLRCSPMKGHSHVYWYRQLPEEGLKFMVYLQKENIIDESGMPKERFSAEFPKEGPSILRIQQVVRGDSAAYFCASSPKTSGRIIDTQYFGPGTRLTVL.

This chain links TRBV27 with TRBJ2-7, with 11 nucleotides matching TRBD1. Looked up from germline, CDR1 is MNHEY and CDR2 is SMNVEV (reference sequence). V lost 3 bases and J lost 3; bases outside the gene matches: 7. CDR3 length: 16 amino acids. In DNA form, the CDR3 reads TGTGCCAGCAGTTTTGGGACAGGGGGAGGGAGCTACGAGCAGTACTTC. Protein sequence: CASSFGTGGGSYEQYF.

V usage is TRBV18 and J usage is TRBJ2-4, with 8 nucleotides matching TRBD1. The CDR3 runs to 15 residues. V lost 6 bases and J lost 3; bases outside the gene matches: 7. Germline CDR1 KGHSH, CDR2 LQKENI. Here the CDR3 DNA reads TGTGCCAGCTCTCCGGACAGGGCCGTCAAAAACATTCAGTACTTC. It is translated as CASSPDRAVKNIQYF.

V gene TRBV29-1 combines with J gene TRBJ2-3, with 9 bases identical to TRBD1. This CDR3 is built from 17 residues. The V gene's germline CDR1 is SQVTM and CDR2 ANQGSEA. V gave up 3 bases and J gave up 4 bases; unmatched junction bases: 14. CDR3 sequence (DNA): TGCAGCGTTGAGGGTCCAACAGGGGGCGAGGTGGCAGATACGCAGTATTTT. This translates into CSVEGPTGGEVADTQYF.

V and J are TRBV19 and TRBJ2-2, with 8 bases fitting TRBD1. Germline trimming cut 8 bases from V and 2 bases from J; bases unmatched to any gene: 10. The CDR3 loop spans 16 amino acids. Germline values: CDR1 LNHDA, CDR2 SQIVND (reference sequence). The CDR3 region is CASSHYTGGNTGELFF. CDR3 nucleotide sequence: TGTGCCAGTTCCCACTACACAGGGGGTAACACCGGGGAGCTGTTTTTT. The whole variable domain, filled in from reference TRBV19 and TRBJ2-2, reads DGGITQSPKYLFRKEGQNVTLSCEQNLNHDAMYWYRQDPGQGLRLIYYSQIVNDFQKGDIAEGYSVSREKKESFPLTVTSAQKNPTAFYLCASSHYTGGNTGELFFGEGSRLTVL.

Here the CDR3 DNA reads TGCGCCAGCAGCCAAGATCTGCAGTCCTCTAACTATGGCTACACCTTC. Protein: CASSQDLQSSNYGYTF. The chain joins TRBV4-3 to TRBJ1-2; D is uncertain. Trimming removed 0 bases from V and 0 bases from J, with 11 bases in between. Looked up from germline, CDR1 is LGHNA and CDR2 is YSLEER. The length of the CDR3 is 16 residues.

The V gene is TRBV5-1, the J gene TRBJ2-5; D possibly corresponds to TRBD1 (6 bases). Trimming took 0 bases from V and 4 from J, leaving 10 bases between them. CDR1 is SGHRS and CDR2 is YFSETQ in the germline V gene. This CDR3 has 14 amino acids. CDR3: CASSLDRVRETQYF. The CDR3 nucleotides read TGCGCCAGCAGCTTGGACAGGGTACGAGAGACCCAGTACTTC.

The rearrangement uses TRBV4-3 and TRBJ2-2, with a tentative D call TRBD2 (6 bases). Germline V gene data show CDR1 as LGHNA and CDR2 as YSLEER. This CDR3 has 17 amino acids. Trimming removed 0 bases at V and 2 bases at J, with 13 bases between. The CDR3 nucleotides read TGCGCCAGCAGCCAAGATCATTCGGCGGGAAACACCGGGGAGCTGTTTTTT. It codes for CASSQDHSAGNTGELFF.

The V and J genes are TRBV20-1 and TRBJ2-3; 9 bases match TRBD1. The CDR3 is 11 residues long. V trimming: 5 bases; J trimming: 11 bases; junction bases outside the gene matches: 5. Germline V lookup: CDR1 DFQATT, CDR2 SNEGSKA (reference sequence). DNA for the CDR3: TGCAGTGCTCAGGACAGGGGAGAGCAGTATTTT. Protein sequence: CSAQDRGEQYF.

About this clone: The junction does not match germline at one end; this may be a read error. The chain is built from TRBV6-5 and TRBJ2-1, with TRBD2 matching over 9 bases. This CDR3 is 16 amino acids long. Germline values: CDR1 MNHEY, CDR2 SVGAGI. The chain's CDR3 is CASSYSGLASDNEQFF. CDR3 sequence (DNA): TGTGCCAGCAGTTACTCGGGACTAGCCTCCGACAATGAGCAGTTCTTC.

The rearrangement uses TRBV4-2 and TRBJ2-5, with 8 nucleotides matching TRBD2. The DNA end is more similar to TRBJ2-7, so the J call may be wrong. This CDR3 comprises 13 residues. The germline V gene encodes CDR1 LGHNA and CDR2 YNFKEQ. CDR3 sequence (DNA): TGTGCCAGCAGCCACGGGACTAGCTACGAGCAGTACTTC. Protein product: CASSHGTSYEQYF.

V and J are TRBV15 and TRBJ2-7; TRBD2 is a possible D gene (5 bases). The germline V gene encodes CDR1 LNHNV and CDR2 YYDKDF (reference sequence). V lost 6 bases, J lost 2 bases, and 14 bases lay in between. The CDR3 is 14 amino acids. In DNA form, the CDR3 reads TGTGCCACCAGGATCGGCCACGGGACCTACGAGCAGTACTTC. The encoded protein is CATRIGHGTYEQYF.

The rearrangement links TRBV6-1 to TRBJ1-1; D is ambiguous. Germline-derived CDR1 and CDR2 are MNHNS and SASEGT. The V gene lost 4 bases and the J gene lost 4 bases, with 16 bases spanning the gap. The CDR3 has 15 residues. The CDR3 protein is CASSADGGSVTEAFF. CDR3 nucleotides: TGTGCCAGCAGTGCGGACGGAGGTTCGGTCACTGAAGCTTTCTTT.

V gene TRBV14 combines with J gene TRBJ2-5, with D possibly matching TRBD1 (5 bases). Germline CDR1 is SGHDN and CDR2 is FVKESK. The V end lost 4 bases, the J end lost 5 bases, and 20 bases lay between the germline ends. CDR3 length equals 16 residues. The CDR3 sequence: CASSLKKGAWRETQYF. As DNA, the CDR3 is TGTGCCAGCAGCCTGAAGAAAGGGGCCTGGCGGGAGACCCAGTACTTC.

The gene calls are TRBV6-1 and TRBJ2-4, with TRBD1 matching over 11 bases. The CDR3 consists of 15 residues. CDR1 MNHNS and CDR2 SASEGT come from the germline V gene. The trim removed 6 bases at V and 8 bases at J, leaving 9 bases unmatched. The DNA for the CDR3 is TGTGCCAGCAGCCCAGCCCGGGACAGGGGGTACATTCAGTACTTC. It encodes CASSPARDRGYIQYF.

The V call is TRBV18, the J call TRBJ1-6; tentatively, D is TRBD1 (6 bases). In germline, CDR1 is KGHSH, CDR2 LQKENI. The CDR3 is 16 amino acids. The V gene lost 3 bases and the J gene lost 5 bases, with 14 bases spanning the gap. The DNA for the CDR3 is TGTGCCAGCTCACCTACTAAGGACAGAAATAATTCACCCCTCCACTTT. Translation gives CASSPTKDRNNSPLHF.

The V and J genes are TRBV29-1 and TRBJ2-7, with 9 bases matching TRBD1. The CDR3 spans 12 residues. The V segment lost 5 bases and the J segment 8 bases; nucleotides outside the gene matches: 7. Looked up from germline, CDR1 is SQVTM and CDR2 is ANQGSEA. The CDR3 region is CSVLRQGDKQYF. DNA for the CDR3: TGCAGCGTTCTTCGACAGGGGGATAAGCAGTACTTC.

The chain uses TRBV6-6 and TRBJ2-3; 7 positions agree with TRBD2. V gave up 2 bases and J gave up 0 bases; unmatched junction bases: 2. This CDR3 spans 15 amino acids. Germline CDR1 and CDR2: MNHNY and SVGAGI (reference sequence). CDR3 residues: CASSYLSGSTDTQYF. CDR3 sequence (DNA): TGTGCCAGCAGTTACCTTAGCGGGAGCACAGATACGCAGTATTTT.

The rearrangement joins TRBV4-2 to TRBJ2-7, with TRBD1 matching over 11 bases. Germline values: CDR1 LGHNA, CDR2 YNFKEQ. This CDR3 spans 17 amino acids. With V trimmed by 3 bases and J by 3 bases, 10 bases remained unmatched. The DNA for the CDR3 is TGTGCCAGCAGCCAGGTTCAAGGACAGGGGGCAATCTACGAGCAGTACTTC. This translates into CASSQVQGQGAIYEQYF.

The CDR3 sequence: CSVVPRGYEQYF. The CDR3 region has the DNA TGCAGCGTTGTTCCCAGGGGCTACGAGCAGTACTTC. This chain connects TRBV29-1 to TRBJ2-7; tentative D call: TRBD1 (6 bases). This CDR3 has 12 residues. CDR1 and CDR2 (germline): SQVTM, ANQGSEA. The V end was cut by 4 bases, the J end by 3 bases, with 10 bases between.

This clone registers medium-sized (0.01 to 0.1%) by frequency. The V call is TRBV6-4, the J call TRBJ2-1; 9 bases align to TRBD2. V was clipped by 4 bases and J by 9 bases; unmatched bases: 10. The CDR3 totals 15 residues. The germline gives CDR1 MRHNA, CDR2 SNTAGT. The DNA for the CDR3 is TGTGCCAGCAGTGCGGTAGCGGGAGATCGGGGTGAGCAGTTCTTC. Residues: CASSAVAGDRGEQFF.

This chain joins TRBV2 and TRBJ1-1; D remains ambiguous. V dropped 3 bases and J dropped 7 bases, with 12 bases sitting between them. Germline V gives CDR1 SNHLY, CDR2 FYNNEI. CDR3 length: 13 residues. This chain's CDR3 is CASSERAGGEAFF. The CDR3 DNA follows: TGTGCCAGCAGTGAGAGGGCAGGTGGTGAAGCTTTCTTT.

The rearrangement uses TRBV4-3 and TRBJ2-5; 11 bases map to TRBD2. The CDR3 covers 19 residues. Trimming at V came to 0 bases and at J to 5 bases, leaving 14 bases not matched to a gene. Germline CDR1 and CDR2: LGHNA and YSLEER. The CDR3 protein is CASSQEVVGTSGRGETQYF. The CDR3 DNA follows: TGCGCCAGCAGCCAAGAAGTGGTGGGCACTAGCGGGAGAGGGGAGACCCAGTACTTC.

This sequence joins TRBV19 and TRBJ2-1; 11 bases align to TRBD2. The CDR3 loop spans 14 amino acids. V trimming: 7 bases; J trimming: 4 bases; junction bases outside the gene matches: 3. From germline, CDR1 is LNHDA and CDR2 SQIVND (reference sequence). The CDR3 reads CASIGTSGYNEQFF. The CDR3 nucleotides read TGTGCCAGTATTGGGACTAGCGGTTACAATGAGCAGTTCTTC.

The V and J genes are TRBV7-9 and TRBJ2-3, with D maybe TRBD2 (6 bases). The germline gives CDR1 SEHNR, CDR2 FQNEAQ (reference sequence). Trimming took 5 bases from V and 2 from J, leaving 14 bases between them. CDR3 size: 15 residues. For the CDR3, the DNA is TGTGCCAGCAGCCCCTGGGTAGCGGACACAGATACGCAGTATTTT. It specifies CASSPWVADTDTQYF.

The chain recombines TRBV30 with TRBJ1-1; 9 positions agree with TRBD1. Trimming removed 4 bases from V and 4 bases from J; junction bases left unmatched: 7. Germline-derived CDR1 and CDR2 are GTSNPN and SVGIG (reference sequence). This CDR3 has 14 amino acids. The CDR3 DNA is TGTGCCTGGACGGGTGACAGGGGGTCCACTGAAGCTTTCTTT. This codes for CAWTGDRGSTEAFF.